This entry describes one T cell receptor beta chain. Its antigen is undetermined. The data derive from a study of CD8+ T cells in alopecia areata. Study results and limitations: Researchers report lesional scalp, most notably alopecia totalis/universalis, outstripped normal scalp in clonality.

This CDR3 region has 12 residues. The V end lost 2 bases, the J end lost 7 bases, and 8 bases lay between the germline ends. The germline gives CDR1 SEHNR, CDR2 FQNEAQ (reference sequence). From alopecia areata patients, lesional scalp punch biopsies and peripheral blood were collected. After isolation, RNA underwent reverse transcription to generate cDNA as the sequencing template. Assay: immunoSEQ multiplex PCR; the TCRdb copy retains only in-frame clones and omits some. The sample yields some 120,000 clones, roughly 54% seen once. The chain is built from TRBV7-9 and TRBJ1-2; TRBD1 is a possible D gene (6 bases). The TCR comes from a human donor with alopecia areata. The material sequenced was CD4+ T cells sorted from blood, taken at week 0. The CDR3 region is CASSLTGSGYTF. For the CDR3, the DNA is TGTGCCAGCAGCTTAACAGGGAGTGGCTACACCTTC. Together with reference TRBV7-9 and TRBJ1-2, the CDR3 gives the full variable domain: DTGVSQNPRHKITKRGQNVTFRCDPISEHNRLYWYRQTLGQGPEFLTYFQNEAQLEKSRLLSDRFSAERPKGSFSTLEIQRTEQGDSAMYLCASSLTGSGYTFGSGTRLTVV.